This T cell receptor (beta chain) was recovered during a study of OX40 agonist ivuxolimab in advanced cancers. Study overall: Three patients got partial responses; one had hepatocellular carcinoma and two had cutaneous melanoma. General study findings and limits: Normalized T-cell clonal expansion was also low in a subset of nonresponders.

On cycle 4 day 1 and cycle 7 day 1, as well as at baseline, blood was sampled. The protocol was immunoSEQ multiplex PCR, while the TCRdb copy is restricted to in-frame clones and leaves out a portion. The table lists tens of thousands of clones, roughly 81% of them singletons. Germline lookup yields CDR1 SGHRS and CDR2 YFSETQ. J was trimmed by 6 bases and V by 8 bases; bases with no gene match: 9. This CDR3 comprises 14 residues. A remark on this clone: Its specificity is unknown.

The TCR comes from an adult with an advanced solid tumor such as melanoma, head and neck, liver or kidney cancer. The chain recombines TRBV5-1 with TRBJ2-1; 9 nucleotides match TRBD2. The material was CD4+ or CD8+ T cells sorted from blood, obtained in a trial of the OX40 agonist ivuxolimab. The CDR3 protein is CASGEGLAINEQFF. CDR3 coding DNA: TGCGCCAGTGGGGAGGGACTAGCAATCAATGAGCAGTTCTTC.